The 21 T cell receptor beta chains listed next were all sequenced from one sample in a study of early T cells in non-severe SARS-CoV-2 infection. TCRdb redid the calling of the 5' RACE reads with MiXCR, one entry per CDR3 protein. The sample has tens of thousands of distinct CDR3 sequences, approximately 6% seen once. The sample comprised whole blood. The source is an adult who was a healthcare worker with PCR-confirmed SARS-CoV-2 infection or an uninfected control (not recorded which).

This clonotype was seen ten or more times. The V and J genes are TRBV24-1 and TRBJ1-5; no definite D call. The CDR3 spans 12 residues. In germline, CDR1 is KGHDR, CDR2 SFDVKD. V lost 3 bases to trimming and J lost 5 bases, with 4 bases between them. As DNA, the CDR3 is TGTGCCACCAGTGATGGGTATCAGCCCCAGCATTTT. Encoded protein: CATSDGYQPQHF.

The table lists this clonotype with a few counts. This chain connects TRBV18 to TRBJ2-1; 12 positions agree with TRBD2. The ends lost 3 bases at V and 6 bases at J; junction bases unmatched: 0. The CDR3 has 14 residues. Germline assignment: CDR1 KGHSH and CDR2 LQKENI. CDR3 bases: TGTGCCAGCTCACCGGGACTAGCGGGCAATGAGCAGTTCTTC. Translating gives CASSPGLAGNEQFF.

In its sample, this clonotype was seen many times. This chain joins TRBV7-2 and TRBJ1-1, with TRBD1 matching over 9 bases. The CDR3 is 14 amino acids. Germline V gene sequence: CDR1 SGHTA, CDR2 FQGNSA. The V and J ends lost 4 bases and 7 bases, in that order; junction bases with no gene match: 7. For the CDR3, the DNA is TGTGCCAGCAGCTCTCACAGGGGGCAGAGTGAAGCTTTCTTT. Translating gives CASSSHRGQSEAFF. The variable domain in full, with the rest retrieved from reference TRBV7-2 and TRBJ1-1, is GAGVSQSPSNKVTEKGKDVELRCDPISGHTALYWYRQSLGQGLEFLIYFQGNSAPDKSGLPSDRFSAERTGGSVSTLTIQRTQQEDSAVYLCASSSHRGQSEAFFGQGTRLTVV.

In this sample, this clonotype turned up a few times. The rearrangement joins TRBV12-3 or TRBV12-4 to TRBJ1-3, with D hard to call. Trimming stripped 3 bases from V and 0 bases from J, with 15 bases between. The CDR3 extends over 17 amino acids. CDR3 sequence: CASSFRTSAYSGNTIYF. CDR3 DNA sequence: TGTGCCAGCAGTTTCCGGACCTCCGCTTACTCTGGAAACACCATATATTTT.

On this clonotype itself: This may be a read error: a much more frequent sequence differs by one nucleotide. V gene TRBV2 combines with J gene TRBJ2-7, with D perhaps TRBD2 (5 bases). Germline assignment: CDR1 SNHLY and CDR2 FYNNEI. The CDR3 is made up of 12 amino acids. The V gene lost 8 bases and the J gene lost 0 bases, with 8 bases spanning the gap. CDR3 sequence (DNA): TGTGCCAGCGCCGGGGACTCCTACGAGCAGTACTTC. Translation: CASAGDSYEQYF.

The V gene is TRBV28, the J gene TRBJ2-3; 9 nucleotides agree with TRBD1. Germline loops: CDR1 MDHEN, CDR2 SYDVKM. The CDR3 spans 15 residues. The V gene end was trimmed by 7 bases and the J gene end by 1 base; junction bases not matched to a gene: 6. CDR3 in DNA: TGTGCCAGCATGACAGGGGGTGACGGCACAGATACGCAGTATTTT. It encodes CASMTGGDGTDTQYF.

The V and J genes are TRBV4-2 and TRBJ1-2; 9 bases are a match to TRBD1. The CDR3 spans 15 residues. Germline V lookup: CDR1 LGHNA, CDR2 YNFKEQ. Germline trimming cut 1 base from V and 7 bases from J; bases unmatched to any gene: 7. The CDR3 spells CASSQAPGTGPGYTF. DNA of the CDR3: TGTGCCAGCAGCCAAGCCCCTGGGACAGGGCCTGGCTACACCTTC.

This chain's CDR3 is CASRGTGCYEQYF. CDR3 bases: TGTGCCAGCAGGGGGACAGGGTGCTACGAGCAGTACTTC. The chain carries TRBV6-1 and TRBJ2-7, with 9 bases that match TRBD1. The CDR3 loop spans 13 amino acids. Trimming cost V 6 bases and J 3 bases; bases outside gene matches: 3. CDR1 is MNHNS and CDR2 is SASEGT in the germline V gene.

This clonotype was counted ten times or more. The chain is built from TRBV4-2 and TRBJ1-3; D is unresolved. V was shortened by 0 bases and J by 2 bases, with 14 bases between the two germline ends. The CDR3 has 17 amino acids. Germline V gene lookup returns CDR1 LGHNA and CDR2 YNFKEQ. Written as DNA, the CDR3 is TGTGCCAGCAGCCAAGAGAGAGTCGGGAACCCTGGAAACACCATATATTTT. As protein: CASSQERVGNPGNTIYF.

This clonotype was detected many times. The chain employs TRBV27 and TRBJ2-3, with D hard to call. CDR3 length: 13 residues. Trimming cost V 3 bases and J 0 bases, with 4 bases left between them. Looked up from germline, CDR1 is MNHEY and CDR2 is SMNVEV (reference sequence). DNA of the CDR3: TGTGCCAGCAGTTTGAGAAGCACAGATACGCAGTATTTT. As protein: CASSLRSTDTQYF.

This clonotype was observed a few times. This chain joins TRBV20-1 and TRBJ2-2; TRBD1 matches at 7 bases. The CDR3 sequence is 13 residues long. CDR1 is DFQATT, CDR2 SNEGSKA, per germline (reference sequence). V dropped 7 bases and J dropped 0; count of bases not matched to a gene: 2. Written as DNA, the CDR3 is TGCAGTGTTGGGACAGCGAACACCGGGGAGCTGTTTTTT. Protein: CSVGTANTGELFF.

The CDR3 protein is CASSIDRQGGKTQYF. DNA for the CDR3: TGTGCCAGTAGTATAGATAGACAGGGAGGGAAGACCCAGTACTTC. The chain employs TRBV19 and TRBJ2-5; D is possibly TRBD1 or TRBD2 (7 bases each). V lost 0 bases to trimming and J lost 6 bases, with 14 bases between them. This CDR3 region has 15 residues. Germline V gene data show CDR1 as LNHDA and CDR2 as SQIVND (reference sequence).

This clonotype was observed a handful of times. The chain links TRBV7-2 to TRBJ2-5; D is undetermined. In germline, CDR1 is SGHTA, CDR2 FQGNSA. The CDR3 has 15 amino acids. Trimming removed 2 bases from V and 2 bases from J, with 12 bases in between. As DNA, the CDR3 is TGTGCCAGCAGCTTAAGGCCCGAATATCAAGAGACCCAGTACTTC. Translation gives CASSLRPEYQETQYF.

This chain uses TRBV7-2 with TRBJ2-1; TRBD1 agrees at 9 bases. The length of the CDR3 is 16 residues. Germline values: CDR1 SGHTA, CDR2 FQGNSA. Unmatched junction bases numbered 6, after V lost 1 base and J lost 5 bases. The chain's CDR3 is CASSLVGTGRNNEQFF. The CDR3 DNA is TGTGCCAGCAGCTTAGTAGGGACAGGGAGAAACAATGAGCAGTTCTTC.

Ten or more counts support this clonotype. The chain has TRBV3-1 and TRBJ2-4; D remains unclear. Germline V lookup: CDR1 LGHDT, CDR2 YNNKEL (reference sequence). This CDR3 spans 13 amino acids. The V end was cut by 3 bases, the J end by 8 bases, with 11 bases between. The CDR3 nucleotides are TGTGCCAGCAGCCATAAGGGTGGAGACATTCAGTACTTC. It encodes CASSHKGGDIQYF.

This clonotype was counted many times. The chain employs TRBV19 and TRBJ2-1; possibly TRBD1 for D (5 bases). The germline CDR1 and CDR2 sequences are LNHDA and SQIVND (reference sequence). The CDR3 is 11 amino acids. V gave up 6 bases and J gave up 6 bases, with 6 bases separating them. CDR3 residues: CASRGRNEQFF. For the CDR3, the DNA is TGTGCCAGTAGGGGGCGCAATGAGCAGTTCTTC.

This clonotype was seen a few times. The CDR3 coding sequence is TGCAGTGCTAGAGATTTCGGGGGCTTTGGAAACACCATATATTTT. It yields the protein CSARDFGGFGNTIYF. This chain uses TRBV20-1 with TRBJ1-3; D possibly corresponds to TRBD1 (6 bases). The CDR3 consists of 15 residues. The V gene's germline CDR1 is DFQATT and CDR2 SNEGSKA (reference sequence). V lost 0 bases to trimming and J lost 3 bases, with 12 bases between them.

In this sample, this clonotype turned up many times. The CDR3 nucleotides read TGTGCCAGTAGTTATCCCAGGGGCCTCGTTGGCGGGGAGCTGTTTTTT. Protein sequence: CASSYPRGLVGGELFF. The chain has TRBV19 and TRBJ2-2; perhaps TRBD1 as D (6 bases). Germline V lookup: CDR1 LNHDA, CDR2 SQIVND (reference sequence). This CDR3 is built from 16 residues. V was clipped by 5 bases and J by 7 bases, with 20 bases between them.

The genes are TRBV7-2 and TRBJ1-2, with a possible D match to TRBD1 (6 bases). Germline CDR1 and CDR2: SGHTA and FQGNSA. Trimming pared 5 bases from V and 5 bases from J, leaving 18 bases between. The CDR3 has 15 amino acids. CDR3 region: CASSTSLAGAYGYTF. CDR3 coding DNA: TGTGCCAGCAGCACTTCTTTGGCAGGGGCATATGGCTACACCTTC.

This clonotype has a handful of counts. The chain employs TRBV6-6 and TRBJ2-3; tentatively, D is TRBD1 (5 bases). Germline V gives CDR1 MNHNY, CDR2 SVGAGI (reference sequence). V was shortened by 7 bases and J by 1 base, with 15 bases between the two germline ends. The CDR3 is 15 residues long. In DNA form, the CDR3 reads TGTGCCAGCAAGAGTCAGGGTGGAGGCACAGATACGCAGTATTTT. This translates into CASKSQGGGTDTQYF.

This clonotype was detected a few times. This chain joins TRBV11-2 and TRBJ2-7; a weak D match, TRBD1 (5 bases). The CDR3 runs 14 residues. Per germline, CDR1 SGHAT and CDR2 FQNNGV. Trimming removed 3 bases at V and 4 bases at J, with 13 bases between. The CDR3 DNA follows: TGTGCCAGCAGCTTGGGGCTAGATATGTACGAGCAGTACTTC. It is translated as CASSLGLDMYEQYF.